The rows below give T cell receptor beta chains drawn from one sample of a study of blood T cell repertoires in COVID-19. Using immunoSEQ multiplex PCR, the repertoire was profiled, and TCRdb retains in-frame clones only, with some absent. This table holds under 300,000 clones, roughly 84% found once. The sample taken for sequencing was peripheral blood. The receptors come from a human donor with COVID-19, enrolled during active disease. The donor label of this sample is uncertain. Each CDR3 is given with its conserved first and last residue. The order of the fields is CDR3 length, V gene, J gene, clone size, D gene, CDR3 protein, CDR3 DNA. A D gene is named only where the DNA matches it firmly. Clone size is given for some rows only: seen once, a few or many times, or a class if the clone is expanded.

CDR3 length: 18; V gene: TRBV3-1/TRBV3-2; J gene: TRBJ2-2; clone size: NA; D gene: NA; CDR3 protein: CASSQGWRGNSNTGELFF; CDR3 DNA: TGTGCCAGCAGCCAAGGCTGGCGCGGGAACTCGAACACCGGGGAGCTGTTTTTT
CDR3 length: 16; V gene: TRBV5-1; J gene: TRBJ1-1; clone size: NA; D gene: NA; CDR3 protein: CASSLGAGVSGTEAFF; CDR3 DNA: TGCGCCAGCAGCTTGGGGGCGGGGGTGAGTGGGACTGAAGCTTTCTTT
CDR3 length: 15; V gene: TRBV5-1; J gene: TRBJ1-2; clone size: few; D gene: NA; CDR3 protein: CASSVTTSANYGYTF; CDR3 DNA: TGCGCCAGCAGCGTGACTACATCGGCTAACTATGGCTACACCTTC
CDR3 length: 14; V gene: TRBV28; J gene: TRBJ2-3; clone size: NA; D gene: TRBD2; CDR3 protein: CASRSGGPADTQYF; CDR3 DNA: TGTGCCAGCAGATCGGGGGGGCCAGCAGATACGCAGTATTTT
CDR3 length: 18; V gene: TRBV27; J gene: TRBJ2-1; clone size: once; D gene: TRBD2; CDR3 protein: CASSPARLAGGLGDEQFF; CDR3 DNA: TGTGCCAGCAGTCCAGCCCGACTAGCGGGAGGCCTCGGAGATGAGCAGTTCTTC
CDR3 length: 12; V gene: TRBV29-1; J gene: TRBJ2-5; clone size: NA; D gene: NA; CDR3 protein: CSVVQSQETQYF; CDR3 DNA: TGCAGCGTTGTACAGTCTCAAGAGACCCAGTACTTC
CDR3 length: 14; V gene: TRBV30; J gene: TRBJ2-3; clone size: once; D gene: NA; CDR3 protein: CAWRRELRTDTQYF; CDR3 DNA: TGTGCCTGGAGACGGGAGCTGCGCACAGATACGCAGTATTTT
CDR3 length: 14; V gene: TRBV5-1; J gene: TRBJ1-6; clone size: NA; D gene: NA; CDR3 protein: CASSRDTVNSPLHF; CDR3 DNA: TGCGCCAGCAGCAGGGACACGGTAAATTCACCCCTCCACTTT
CDR3 length: 15; V gene: TRBV28; J gene: TRBJ1-2; clone size: NA; D gene: TRBD1; CDR3 protein: CASSGPGQGARGYTF; CDR3 DNA: TGTGCCAGCAGTGGACCGGGACAGGGGGCGCGAGGCTACACCTTC
CDR3 length: 13; V gene: TRBV6-5; J gene: TRBJ1-1; clone size: NA; D gene: TRBD1; CDR3 protein: CASNLYQGAEAFF; CDR3 DNA: TGTGCCAGTAATCTTTACCAGGGGGCTGAAGCTTTCTTT
CDR3 length: 16; V gene: TRBV2; J gene: TRBJ1-1; clone size: NA; D gene: NA; CDR3 protein: CASSDLGGAGGTEAFF; CDR3 DNA: TGTGCCAGCAGTGATCTGGGGGGGGCTGGAGGCACTGAAGCTTTCTTT
CDR3 length: 14; V gene: TRBV9; J gene: TRBJ2-3; clone size: NA; D gene: NA; CDR3 protein: CASSVGEGADTQYF; CDR3 DNA: TGTGCCAGCAGCGTAGGGGAGGGGGCAGATACGCAGTATTTT
CDR3 length: 14; V gene: TRBV3-1/TRBV3-2; J gene: TRBJ2-7; clone size: NA; D gene: TRBD2; CDR3 protein: CASGLAGGPNEQYF; CDR3 DNA: TGTGCCAGCGGTCTAGCGGGAGGGCCAAACGAGCAGTACTTC
CDR3 length: 14; V gene: TRBV6-5; J gene: TRBJ1-1; clone size: NA; D gene: TRBD1; CDR3 protein: CASKGQGEIDEAFF; CDR3 DNA: TGTGCCAGCAAGGGACAGGGGGAAATAGATGAAGCTTTCTTT
CDR3 length: 13; V gene: TRBV5-4; J gene: TRBJ2-5; clone size: NA; D gene: NA; CDR3 protein: CATRLGAGETQYF; CDR3 DNA: TGTGCCACCCGGTTAGGGGCCGGAGAGACCCAGTACTTC
CDR3 length: 16; V gene: TRBV16; J gene: TRBJ2-1; clone size: NA; D gene: TRBD2; CDR3 protein: CASSPLTSGRVNEQFF; CDR3 DNA: TGTGCCAGCAGTCCCTTGACTAGCGGGAGGGTCAATGAGCAGTTCTTC
CDR3 length: 14; V gene: TRBV5-6; J gene: TRBJ1-6; clone size: few; D gene: NA; CDR3 protein: CASSDLGQGSPLHF; CDR3 DNA: TGTGCCAGCAGCGATCTCGGTCAGGGTTCACCCCTCCACTTT
CDR3 length: 21; V gene: TRBV3-1/TRBV3-2; J gene: TRBJ2-4; clone size: NA; D gene: TRBD1; CDR3 protein: CASSRNPVGQGPDRAKNIQYF; CDR3 DNA: TGTGCCAGCAGCCGCAATCCCGTGGGACAGGGCCCCGACCGAGCCAAAAACATTCAGTACTTC
CDR3 length: 17; V gene: TRBV14; J gene: TRBJ2-7; clone size: NA; D gene: TRBD2; CDR3 protein: CASSQELLAGGSYEQYF; CDR3 DNA: TGTGCCAGCAGCCAGGAACTACTAGCGGGAGGCTCCTACGAGCAGTACTTC
CDR3 length: 14; V gene: TRBV15; J gene: TRBJ2-7; clone size: NA; D gene: NA; CDR3 protein: CATSRDRRVNEQYF; CDR3 DNA: TGTGCCACCAGCAGAGATAGGCGGGTAAACGAGCAGTACTTC
CDR3 length: 16; V gene: TRBV27; J gene: TRBJ2-3; clone size: NA; D gene: TRBD2; CDR3 protein: CASRPLLAGVTDTQYF; CDR3 DNA: TGTGCCAGCAGACCACTCTTAGCGGGAGTCACAGATACGCAGTATTTT
CDR3 length: 12; V gene: TRBV30; J gene: TRBJ1-5; clone size: NA; D gene: NA; CDR3 protein: CAWSGARQPQHF; CDR3 DNA: TGTGCCTGGAGTGGGGCCCGCCAGCCCCAGCATTTT
CDR3 length: 14; V gene: TRBV19; J gene: TRBJ2-7; clone size: NA; D gene: TRBD1; CDR3 protein: CASSPGQGVYEQYF; CDR3 DNA: TGTGCCAGTAGTCCTGGACAGGGAGTATACGAGCAGTACTTC
CDR3 length: 11; V gene: TRBV5-1; J gene: TRBJ2-7; clone size: NA; D gene: NA; CDR3 protein: CASSGEFEQYF; CDR3 DNA: TGCGCCAGCTCAGGCGAGTTCGAGCAGTACTTC
CDR3 length: 14; V gene: TRBV9; J gene: TRBJ2-7; clone size: NA; D gene: TRBD2; CDR3 protein: CASSVASGSYEQYF; CDR3 DNA: TGTGCCAGCAGCGTAGCTAGCGGGAGTTACGAGCAGTACTTC
CDR3 length: 14; V gene: TRBV19; J gene: TRBJ1-2; clone size: NA; D gene: NA; CDR3 protein: CASSFGATNYGYTF; CDR3 DNA: TGTGCCAGTAGTTTTGGGGCCACTAACTATGGCTACACCTTC
CDR3 length: 15; V gene: TRBV5-1; J gene: TRBJ2-7; clone size: once; D gene: TRBD2; CDR3 protein: CASSSGLAGNYEQYF; CDR3 DNA: TGCGCCAGCAGCTCGGGACTAGCGGGGAACTACGAGCAGTACTTC
CDR3 length: 15; V gene: TRBV5-1; J gene: TRBJ2-6; clone size: NA; D gene: NA; CDR3 protein: CASSLTGPGANVLTF; CDR3 DNA: TGCGCCAGCAGCTTGACAGGGCCTGGGGCCAACGTCCTGACTTTC
CDR3 length: 13; V gene: TRBV14; J gene: TRBJ2-4; clone size: NA; D gene: NA; CDR3 protein: CASSGDLGNIQYF; CDR3 DNA: TGTGCCAGCAGCGGGGACTTGGGGAACATTCAGTACTTC
CDR3 length: 14; V gene: TRBV11-2; J gene: TRBJ2-1; clone size: NA; D gene: TRBD2; CDR3 protein: CASSGGGGYNEQFF; CDR3 DNA: TGTGCCAGCAGTGGGGGGGGAGGATACAATGAGCAGTTCTTC
CDR3 length: 16; V gene: TRBV28; J gene: TRBJ2-7; clone size: once; D gene: TRBD2; CDR3 protein: CASSQLGLAGRYEQYF; CDR3 DNA: TGTGCCAGCAGCCAACTGGGACTAGCGGGGCGCTACGAGCAGTACTTC
CDR3 length: 14; V gene: TRBV6-2/TRBV6-3; J gene: TRBJ1-5; clone size: NA; D gene: NA; CDR3 protein: CASSKGTRNQPQHF; CDR3 DNA: TGTGCCAGCAGCAAAGGGACTCGCAATCAGCCCCAGCATTTT
CDR3 length: 14; V gene: TRBV28; J gene: TRBJ2-1; clone size: NA; D gene: NA; CDR3 protein: CATLGRGSYNEQFF; CDR3 DNA: TGTGCCACCCTAGGAAGGGGGTCTTACAATGAGCAGTTCTTC
CDR3 length: 14; V gene: TRBV12-5; J gene: TRBJ1-2; clone size: NA; D gene: TRBD1; CDR3 protein: CASGPGQGAYGYTF; CDR3 DNA: TGTGCTAGTGGGCCGGGACAGGGGGCATATGGCTACACCTTC
CDR3 length: 14; V gene: TRBV6-5; J gene: TRBJ2-3; clone size: NA; D gene: NA; CDR3 protein: CASRPGYPTDTQYF; CDR3 DNA: TGTGCCAGCAGGCCCGGGTATCCCACAGATACGCAGTATTTT
CDR3 length: 16; V gene: TRBV5-1; J gene: TRBJ2-2; clone size: NA; D gene: TRBD2; CDR3 protein: CASSFGTSGYTGELFF; CDR3 DNA: TGCGCCAGCAGCTTCGGGACTAGCGGTTACACCGGGGAGCTGTTTTTT
CDR3 length: 17; V gene: TRBV5-1; J gene: TRBJ2-7; clone size: few; D gene: TRBD2; CDR3 protein: CASSSLAGGLGSYEQYF; CDR3 DNA: TGCGCCAGCAGCTCCCTAGCGGGAGGGCTCGGCTCCTACGAGCAGTACTTC
CDR3 length: 14; V gene: TRBV7-9; J gene: TRBJ2-2; clone size: NA; D gene: NA; CDR3 protein: CASSLNLNTGELFF; CDR3 DNA: TGTGCCAGCAGCTTGAACTTGAACACCGGGGAGCTGTTTTTT
CDR3 length: 15; V gene: TRBV6-5; J gene: TRBJ1-1; clone size: once; D gene: NA; CDR3 protein: CASSPGHHENTEAFF; CDR3 DNA: TGTGCCAGCAGTCCGGGACACCATGAGAACACTGAAGCTTTCTTT
CDR3 length: 15; V gene: TRBV5-1; J gene: TRBJ2-3; clone size: NA; D gene: NA; CDR3 protein: CASSALAGHTDTQYF; CDR3 DNA: TGCGCCAGCAGCGCACTAGCAGGCCACACAGATACGCAGTATTTT